These 25 T cell receptor beta chains originate from one sample sequenced in a study of T cell responses to AZD1222 COVID-19 vaccine. Libraries were prepared by immunoSEQ multiplex PCR; TCRdb keeps only in-frame clonotypes and omits some of them. The sample lists 150,000 or so clones, 92% occurring once. Specimen: peripheral blood, collected on day 0 of AZD1222 vaccination. Every receptor here comes from an adult in good health.

The chain couples TRBV27 to TRBJ1-5; 7 bases line up with TRBD1. The length of the CDR3 is 14 residues. V was pared by 7 bases and J by 1 base, with 4 bases of the junction left unmatched. The germline gives CDR1 MNHEY, CDR2 SMNVEV (reference sequence). Here the CDR3 reads CASNKQGSNQPQHF. The CDR3 DNA follows: TGTGCCAGCAATAAACAGGGGAGCAATCAGCCCCAGCATTTT.

The V and J genes are TRBV10-3 and TRBJ2-2, with D possibly matching TRBD1 (7 bases). This CDR3 is 15 amino acids long. In germline, CDR1 is ENHRY, CDR2 SYGVKD. Between the trimmed V and J ends, which lost 6 bases and 7 bases, there was a span of 18 bases. CDR3 residues: CAISKQGGSHGELFF. CDR3 nucleotide sequence: TGTGCCATCAGCAAGCAGGGGGGCAGTCACGGGGAGCTGTTTTTT.

The chain uses TRBV18 and TRBJ2-7; 7 positions match TRBD1. CDR1 and CDR2 (germline): KGHSH, LQKENI. The CDR3 runs 13 residues. J was trimmed by 7 bases and V by 4 bases; bases with no gene match: 7. CDR3 in amino acids: CASSHRQGEEQYF. CDR3 coding DNA: TGTGCCAGCTCACACCGACAGGGTGAGGAGCAGTACTTC.

In its sample, this clone was seen a few times. This sequence joins TRBV4-3 and TRBJ1-2; TRBD1 agrees at 10 bases. The CDR3 length is 15 residues. In germline, CDR1 is LGHNA, CDR2 YSLEER. Losses at the gene ends were 4 bases for V and 4 bases for J; bases not matched to a gene: 6. CDR3 coding DNA: TGCGCCAGCAGCCGGGACAGGGGCGCGTCCTATGGCTACACCTTC. Its translation: CASSRDRGASYGYTF.

The chain combines TRBV6-5 with TRBJ1-1; D gene ambiguous. The V end was cut by 7 bases, the J end by 4 bases, with 13 bases between. This CDR3 has 13 amino acids. Germline assignment: CDR1 MNHEY and CDR2 SVGAGI. As DNA, the CDR3 is TGTGCCAGCACCAGGACCGAGGGCACTGAAGCTTTCTTT. Protein sequence: CASTRTEGTEAFF.

This clone appeared a few times. The chain is built from TRBV5-4 and TRBJ1-2; 10 bases are a match to TRBD1. Germline V gives CDR1 SGHNT, CDR2 YYREEE (reference sequence). CDR3 length: 16 residues. After removal of 4 bases from V and 2 bases from J, the junction contained 8 bases not matched to a gene. Here the CDR3 DNA reads TGTGCCAGCAGCAGCGGGACAGGGGAGGCGAACTATGGCTACACCTTC. Translation gives CASSSGTGEANYGYTF.

This clone was observed a few times. The gene calls are TRBV14 and TRBJ1-2, with D perhaps matching TRBD1 (5 bases). CDR3 size: 13 residues. The germline V gene encodes CDR1 SGHDN and CDR2 FVKESK. V lost 4 bases and J 4 bases, leaving 10 bases between the germline ends. CDR3 in amino acids: CASSRDSSYGYTF. DNA for the CDR3: TGTGCCAGCAGCCGTGACAGTTCCTATGGCTACACCTTC.

This clone was detected only once. This chain joins TRBV5-1 and TRBJ2-1, with TRBD2 as a possible D gene (5 bases). Trimming shortened V by 5 bases and J by 1 base, and 10 bases separated the two germline ends. Germline values: CDR1 SGHRS, CDR2 YFSETQ. The CDR3 runs to 14 residues. As DNA, the CDR3 is TGCGCCAGCAGGGTGGGCGGGTCCTACAATGAGCAGTTCTTC. Protein: CASRVGGSYNEQFF.

V and J are TRBV12-5 and TRBJ2-3; possibly TRBD1 or TRBD2 for D (5 bases each). Germline V gene sequence: CDR1 LGHNT, CDR2 FRNRAP. CDR3 length: 13 amino acids. V lost 3 bases and J 9 bases, leaving 13 bases between the germline ends. The CDR3 here is CASGFVLRDTQYF. CDR3 nucleotides: TGTGCTAGTGGTTTCGTCCTCAGGGACACGCAGTATTTT.

The genes are TRBV6-6 and TRBJ1-1; D not certain. Per germline, CDR1 MNHNY and CDR2 SVGAGI (reference sequence). V dropped 7 bases and J dropped 4 bases, with 16 bases sitting between them. This CDR3 is built from 14 residues. In nucleotides, the CDR3 is TGTGCCAGCATGGAAGTGGCGGGTAGCACTGAAGCTTTCTTT. It yields the protein CASMEVAGSTEAFF.

The chain joins TRBV6-1 to TRBJ1-1; D call uncertain. V was cut by 2 bases and J by 4 bases, with 8 bases left in between. The germline V gene has CDR1 MNHNS and CDR2 SASEGT. The CDR3 sequence is 13 residues long. The CDR3 reads CASSEHSGTEAFF. The CDR3 nucleotides are TGTGCCAGCAGTGAACACAGCGGCACTGAAGCTTTCTTT.

The chain uses TRBV24-1 and TRBJ1-2, with 10 bases aligning to TRBD1. The trim removed 5 bases at V and 5 bases at J, leaving 7 bases unmatched. Per germline, CDR1 KGHDR and CDR2 SFDVKD. The CDR3 has 15 amino acids. CDR3 bases: TGTGCCACCAGTGCCCGGGACAGGGGACTATATGGCTACACCTTC. Protein sequence: CATSARDRGLYGYTF.

The chain couples TRBV12-3 or TRBV12-4 to TRBJ1-5, with D uncertain. This CDR3 region has 12 residues. V was shortened by 5 bases and J by 7 bases, with 9 bases between the two germline ends. CDR3: CASSEAVQPQHF. In nucleotides, the CDR3 is TGTGCCAGCAGTGAGGCGGTCCAGCCCCAGCATTTT.

This chain links TRBV5-4 with TRBJ2-7; D not resolved. CDR3 size: 12 residues. CDR1 and CDR2 (germline): SGHNT, YYREEE (reference sequence). Trimming left V 1 base short and J 2 bases short, with 4 bases between. The CDR3 coding sequence is TGTGCCAGCAGCTTGCCCACCTACGAGCAGTACTTC. The encoded protein is CASSLPTYEQYF. The full variable domain, rest sourced from reference TRBV5-4 and TRBJ2-7, is ETGVTQSPTHLIKTRGQQVTLRCSSQSGHNTVSWYQQALGQGPQFIFQYYREEENGRGNFPPRFSGLQFPNYSSELNVNALELDDSALYLCASSLPTYEQYFGPGTRLTVT.

J is TRBJ1-3 and V is TRBV5-1; D gene ambiguous. Trimming cost V 0 bases and J 3 bases, with 13 bases left between them. This CDR3 is 16 amino acids long. Germline CDR1 is SGHRS and CDR2 is YFSETQ. The CDR3 DNA reads as TGCGCCAGCAGCTTGGTACAGCCCGGTGGTGGAAACACCATATATTTT. Translating it yields CASSLVQPGGGNTIYF.

V gene TRBV7-2 combines with J gene TRBJ1-6; D call uncertain. CDR3 length: 14 residues. CDR1 is SGHTA, CDR2 FQGNSA, per germline. V dropped 4 bases and J dropped 7 bases, with 11 bases sitting between them. Here the CDR3 DNA reads TGTGCCAGCAGCTGGTCCGCGGACAATTCACCCCTCCACTTT. As protein: CASSWSADNSPLHF.

The rearrangement uses TRBV19 and TRBJ2-7; TRBD1 might be the D (6 bases). The CDR3 covers 16 residues. Deletions cut 4 bases from V and 0 bases from J, with 16 bases between. Germline values: CDR1 LNHDA, CDR2 SQIVND (reference sequence). Here the CDR3 reads CASSNQLARGSYEQYF. The CDR3 coding sequence is TGTGCCAGTAGTAACCAATTGGCCAGGGGCTCCTACGAGCAGTACTTC.

J is TRBJ2-1 and V is TRBV12-5, with a possible D match to TRBD2 (7 bases). Germline lookup yields CDR1 LGHNT and CDR2 FRNRAP. The V end was cut by 0 bases, the J end by 6 bases, with 18 bases between. The CDR3 is 17 residues long. The CDR3 is CASGLVLGGGAGNEQFF. CDR3 in DNA: TGTGCTAGTGGTTTGGTACTAGGGGGAGGGGCAGGCAATGAGCAGTTCTTC.

This rearrangement joins TRBV30 to TRBJ1-1; D not resolved. The germline V gene encodes CDR1 GTSNPN and CDR2 SVGIG (reference sequence). The CDR3 runs to 15 residues. Trimming shortened V by 0 bases and J by 4 bases, and 15 bases separated the two germline ends. The CDR3 bases are TGTGCCTGGAGTGTAAACAGTCTCGCCTCCACTGAAGCTTTCTTT. This sequence encodes CAWSVNSLASTEAFF.

The chain links TRBV3-1 (or the pseudogene TRBV3-2) to TRBJ2-2; tentative D call: TRBD2 (6 bases). CDR1 is LGHDT, CDR2 YNNKEL, per germline (reference sequence). The CDR3 consists of 16 residues. Between the trimmed V and J ends, which lost 2 bases and 0 bases, there was a span of 10 bases. CDR3 in DNA: TGTGCCAGCAGCCAACCGGGAGCCGCGAACACCGGGGAGCTGTTTTTT. It translates to CASSQPGAANTGELFF.

This chain joins TRBV3-1 (or the pseudogene TRBV3-2) and TRBJ1-2, with TRBD1 identical over 7 bases. From germline, CDR1 is LGHDT and CDR2 YNNKEL (reference sequence). V shed 2 bases, J shed 6 bases, and the junction held 3 bases outside the gene matches. The CDR3 runs 13 residues. CDR3 loop: CASSQTGENGYTF. The CDR3 nucleotides are TGTGCCAGCAGCCAAACAGGGGAGAATGGCTACACCTTC.

The chain links TRBV3-1 (or the pseudogene TRBV3-2) to TRBJ2-1, with D possibly matching TRBD2 (5 bases). The CDR3 length is 15 residues. V was shortened by 0 bases and J by 9 bases, with 15 bases between the two germline ends. The V gene's germline CDR1 is LGHDT and CDR2 YNNKEL (reference sequence). CDR3 bases: TGTGCCAGCAGCCAAGATGGGAGCAGAAGGAGTGAGCAGTTCTTC. This sequence encodes CASSQDGSRRSEQFF.

The rearrangement joins TRBV6-5 to TRBJ1-1, with D uncertain. The CDR3 is 14 residues long. With 2 bases removed from V and 1 base from J, the gap between germline ends came to 8 bases. CDR1 is MNHEY and CDR2 is SVGAGI in the germline V gene. CDR3 region: CASSYVGPNTEAFF. The CDR3 DNA sequence: TGTGCCAGCAGTTACGTTGGACCGAACACTGAAGCTTTCTTT.

The rearrangement links TRBV28 to TRBJ2-1; a weak D match, TRBD2 (6 bases). Germline loops: CDR1 MDHEN, CDR2 SYDVKM. The CDR3 is made up of 11 amino acids. V shed 4 bases and J shed 10 bases, with 8 bases lying between them. CDR3 sequence: CASSWGLEQFF. CDR3 DNA sequence: TGTGCCAGCAGTTGGGGACTCGAGCAGTTCTTC.

This chain uses TRBV5-1 with TRBJ2-2; TRBD1 aligns across 8 bases. CDR1 is SGHRS and CDR2 is YFSETQ in the germline V gene. The CDR3 totals 16 residues. V shed 0 bases, J shed 5 bases, and the junction held 6 bases outside the gene matches. CDR3: CASSLGIGTGTGELFF. DNA for the CDR3: TGCGCCAGCAGCTTGGGGATCGGGACAGGTACCGGGGAGCTGTTTTTT.